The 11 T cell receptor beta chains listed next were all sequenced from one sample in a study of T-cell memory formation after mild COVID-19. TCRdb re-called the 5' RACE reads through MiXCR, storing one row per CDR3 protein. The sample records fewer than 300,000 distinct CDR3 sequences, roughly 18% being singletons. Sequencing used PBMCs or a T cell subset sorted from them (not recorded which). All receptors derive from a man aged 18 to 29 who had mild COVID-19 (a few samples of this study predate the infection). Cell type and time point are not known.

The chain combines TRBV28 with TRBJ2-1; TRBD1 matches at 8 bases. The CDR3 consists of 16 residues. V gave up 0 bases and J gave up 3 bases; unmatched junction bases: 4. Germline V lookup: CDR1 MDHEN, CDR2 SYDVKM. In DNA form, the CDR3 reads TGTGCCAGCAGTTTATGGGACAGGGCGATCTACAATGAGCAGTTCTTC. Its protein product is CASSLWDRAIYNEQFF.

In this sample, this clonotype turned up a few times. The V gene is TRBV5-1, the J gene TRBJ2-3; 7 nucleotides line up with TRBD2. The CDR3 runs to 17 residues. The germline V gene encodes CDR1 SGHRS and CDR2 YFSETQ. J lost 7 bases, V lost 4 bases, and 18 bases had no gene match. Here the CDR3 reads CASSAREGRALMNTQYF. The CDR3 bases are TGCGCCAGCAGCGCCAGGGAGGGGAGGGCCCTCATGAATACGCAGTATTTT.

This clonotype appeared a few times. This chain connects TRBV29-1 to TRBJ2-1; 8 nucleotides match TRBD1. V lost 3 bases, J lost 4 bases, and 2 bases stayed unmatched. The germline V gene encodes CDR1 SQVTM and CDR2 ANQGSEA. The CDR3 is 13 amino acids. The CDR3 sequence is CSVEGQEYNEQFF. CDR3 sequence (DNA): TGCAGCGTTGAGGGACAGGAGTACAATGAGCAGTTCTTC.

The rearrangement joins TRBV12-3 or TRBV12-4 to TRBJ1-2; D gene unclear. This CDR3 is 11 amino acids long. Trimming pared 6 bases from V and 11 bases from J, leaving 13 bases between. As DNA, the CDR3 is TGTGCCAGCAGCTTCCTGTGGGGATACACCTTC. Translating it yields CASSFLWGYTF.

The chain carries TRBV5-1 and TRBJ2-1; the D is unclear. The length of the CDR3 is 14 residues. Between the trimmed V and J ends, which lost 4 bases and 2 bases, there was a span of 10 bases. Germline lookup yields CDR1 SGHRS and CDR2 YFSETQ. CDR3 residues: CASSPGRPYNEQFF. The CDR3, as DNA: TGCGCCAGCAGCCCCGGGCGGCCCTACAATGAGCAGTTCTTC.

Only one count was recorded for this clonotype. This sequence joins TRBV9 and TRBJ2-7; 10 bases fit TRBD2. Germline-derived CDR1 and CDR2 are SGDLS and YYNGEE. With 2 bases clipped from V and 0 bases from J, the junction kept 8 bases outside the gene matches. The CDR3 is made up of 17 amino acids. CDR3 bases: TGTGCCAGCAGCGTTCACCCTAGCGGGGGTCTCTCCTACGAGCAGTACTTC. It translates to CASSVHPSGGLSYEQYF.

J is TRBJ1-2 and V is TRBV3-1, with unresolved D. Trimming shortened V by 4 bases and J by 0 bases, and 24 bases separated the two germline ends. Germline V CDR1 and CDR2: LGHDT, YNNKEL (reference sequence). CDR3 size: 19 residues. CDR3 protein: CASSPPVHLLSLANYGYTF. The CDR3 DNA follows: TGTGCCAGCAGCCCCCCTGTTCATCTACTCTCTTTAGCTAACTATGGCTACACCTTC.

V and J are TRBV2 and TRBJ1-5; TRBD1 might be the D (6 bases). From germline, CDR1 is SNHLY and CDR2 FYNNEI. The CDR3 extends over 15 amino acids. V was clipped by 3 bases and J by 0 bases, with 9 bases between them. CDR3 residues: CASSDRDTSNQPQHF. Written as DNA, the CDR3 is TGTGCCAGCAGTGATAGGGACACTAGCAATCAGCCCCAGCATTTT.

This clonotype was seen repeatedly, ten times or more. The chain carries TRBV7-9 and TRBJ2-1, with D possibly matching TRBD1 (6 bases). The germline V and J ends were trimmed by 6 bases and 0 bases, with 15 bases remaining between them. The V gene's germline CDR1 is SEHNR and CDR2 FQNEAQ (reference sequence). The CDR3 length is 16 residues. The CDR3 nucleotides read TGTGCCAGCAGTCACAGACCGGACAGCTCCTACAATGAGCAGTTCTTC. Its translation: CASSHRPDSSYNEQFF.

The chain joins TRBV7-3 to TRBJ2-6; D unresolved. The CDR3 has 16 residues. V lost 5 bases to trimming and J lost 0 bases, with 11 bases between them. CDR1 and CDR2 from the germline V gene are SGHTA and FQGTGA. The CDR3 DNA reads TGTGCCAGCAGCCCCAATGGGGTCTCTGGGGCCAACGTCCTGACTTTC. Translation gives CASSPNGVSGANVLTF.

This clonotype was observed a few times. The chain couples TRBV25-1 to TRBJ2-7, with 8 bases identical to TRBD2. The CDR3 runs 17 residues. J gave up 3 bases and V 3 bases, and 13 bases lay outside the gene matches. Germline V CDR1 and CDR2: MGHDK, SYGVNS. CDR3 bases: TGTGCCAGCAGTGATCCGGCGGGGGGACTTCCTAACTACGAGCAGTACGTC. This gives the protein CASSDPAGGLPNYEQYV.